This entry lists 5 T cell receptor beta chains sequenced from one sample in a study of OX40 agonist ivuxolimab in advanced cancers. Library creation used the immunoSEQ multiplex PCR assay. TCRdb took over this immuneACCESS table, retaining in-frame rearrangements with V and J assigned. Such tables are incomplete; in checked studies, under half of the missing clones stem from an unresolved V gene, and the remainder is unexplained. Recorded for this sample are over 80,000 clones; 86% of them occurred a single time. The ten most abundant clones make up around 5.5% of the sample. Sequenced material: CD4+ or CD8+ T cells sorted from blood, taken in a trial of the OX40 agonist ivuxolimab. The receptors originated from an adult with an advanced solid tumor such as melanoma, head and neck, liver or kidney cancer.

The chain couples TRBV18 to TRBJ1-4; no clear D. CDR1 and CDR2 from the germline V gene are KGHSH and LQKENI. The V gene lost 6 bases and the J gene lost 7 bases, with 15 bases spanning the gap. CDR3 length equals 14 residues. The CDR3 here is CASSPREEGEKLFF. CDR3 DNA sequence: TGTGCCAGCTCGCCGAGGGAAGAGGGTGAAAAACTGTTTTTT.

DNA of the CDR3: TGTGCCAGCAAGCGTGAAAGCTCCTACAATGAGCAGTTCTTC. Translation: CASKRESSYNEQFF. V usage is TRBV2 and J usage is TRBJ2-1; D remains unclear. Trimming removed 7 bases from V and 0 bases from J, with 10 bases in between. Per the germline V gene, CDR1 is SNHLY and CDR2 is FYNNEI. The CDR3 spans 14 residues.

The gene calls are TRBV18 and TRBJ2-7; possibly TRBD1 for D (6 bases). V was cut by 3 bases and J by 6 bases, with 15 bases left in between. Germline CDR1 reads KGHSH; CDR2 reads LQKENI. This CDR3 comprises 14 residues. The CDR3 loop reads CASSPLEVQGEQYF. The CDR3 DNA reads TGTGCCAGCTCACCCCTCGAAGTACAGGGCGAGCAGTACTTC.

V and J are TRBV6-6 and TRBJ1-1; D remains ambiguous. The V and J ends lost 3 bases and 4 bases respectively, with 9 bases between them. Germline-derived CDR1 and CDR2 are MNHNY and SVGAGI (reference sequence). The CDR3 covers 13 residues. The CDR3 DNA is TGTGCCAGCAGTTATCTTGTGGGCACTGAAGCTTTCTTT. Protein: CASSYLVGTEAFF.

The chain uses TRBV4-3 and TRBJ2-3; weak D call: TRBD2 (5 bases). CDR3 length: 15 residues. V lost 5 bases and J 3 bases, leaving 15 bases between the germline ends. Looked up from germline, CDR1 is LGHNA and CDR2 is YSLEER. The DNA of the CDR3 is TGCGCCAGCAGCTACAGCGCGGGTGGAACAGATACGCAGTATTTT. It is translated as CASSYSAGGTDTQYF.